Below are 22 T cell receptor beta chains sequenced from a single sample in a study of blood T cell repertoires in COVID-19. The protocol was immunoSEQ multiplex PCR, while the TCRdb copy is restricted to in-frame clones and leaves out a portion. The table lists 150,000 to 200,000 clones, around 84% of them singletons. Sequencing used PBMCs or T cells enriched from blood (not recorded which). All receptors derive from a man between 50 and 59 years old who had recovered from COVID-19.

The genes are TRBV12-3 or TRBV12-4 and TRBJ2-1; TRBD1 matches at 7 bases. The trim removed 5 bases at V and 9 bases at J, leaving 4 bases unmatched. The CDR3 length is 12 residues. CDR3 coding DNA: TGTGCCAGCAGTCAACAGGGGACTGAGCAGTTCTTC. It yields the protein CASSQQGTEQFF.

This chain connects TRBV15 to TRBJ1-4; the D gene is possibly TRBD1 (6 bases). CDR1 is LNHNV, CDR2 YYDKDF, per germline (reference sequence). Trimming took 1 base from V and 7 from J, leaving 13 bases between them. The CDR3 extends over 15 amino acids. Here the CDR3 DNA reads TGTGCCACCAGCAGAGGGATCCAGGGGACTGAAAAACTGTTTTTT. Translation: CATSRGIQGTEKLFF.

V and J are TRBV3-1 (or the pseudogene TRBV3-2) and TRBJ1-2; D gene unclear. Trimming pared 6 bases from V and 2 bases from J, leaving 10 bases between. The germline gives CDR1 LGHDT, CDR2 YNNKEL (reference sequence). This CDR3 spans 13 amino acids. DNA of the CDR3: TGTGCCAGCAGTCAAAGCGGGAACTATGGCTACACCTTC. This sequence encodes CASSQSGNYGYTF.

This clone was detected once. This rearrangement joins TRBV7-8 to TRBJ1-5; the D is unclear. CDR1 SGHVS and CDR2 FQNEAQ come from the germline V gene. This CDR3 contains 12 residues. Trimming removed 2 bases at V and 7 bases at J, with 6 bases between. CDR3: CASSLRLQPQHF. The DNA for the CDR3 is TGTGCCAGCAGCTTACGTCTCCAGCCCCAGCATTTT.

The chain couples TRBV9 to TRBJ2-3; D remains unclear. V was cut by 0 bases and J by 3 bases, with 2 bases left in between. Germline-derived CDR1 and CDR2 are SGDLS and YYNGEE. The CDR3 has 12 amino acids. The CDR3 sequence is CASSVATDTQYF. CDR3 DNA: TGTGCCAGCAGCGTAGCGACAGATACGCAGTATTTT.

The gene calls are TRBV30 and TRBJ1-2, with TRBD1 matching over 10 bases. Trimming took 5 bases from V and 1 from J; bases not matched to a gene: 16. The CDR3 runs to 18 residues. Germline CDR1 and CDR2: GTSNPN and SVGIG (reference sequence). The CDR3 region is CAWARAPTGTGDNYGYTF. The CDR3 DNA follows: TGTGCCTGGGCTAGGGCGCCAACCGGGACAGGGGATAACTATGGCTACACCTTC.

The chain has TRBV3-1 (or the pseudogene TRBV3-2) and TRBJ1-1; 9 bases agree with TRBD1. V gave up 0 bases and J gave up 1 base; unmatched junction bases: 3. The CDR3 is 16 amino acids. Germline V CDR1 and CDR2: LGHDT, YNNKEL (reference sequence). CDR3 region: CASSQDWGQGNTEAFF. The DNA of the CDR3 is TGTGCCAGCAGCCAAGATTGGGGACAGGGGAACACTGAAGCTTTCTTT.

The chain recombines TRBV19 with TRBJ1-2; no clear D. CDR3 length: 16 amino acids. V lost 7 bases to trimming and J lost 4 bases, with 22 bases between them. Germline V CDR1 and CDR2: LNHDA, SQIVND (reference sequence). The CDR3 is CASTTGRGLSVYGYTF. The CDR3, as DNA: TGTGCCAGTACCACCGGGAGAGGGCTATCTGTCTATGGCTACACCTTC.

This sequence joins TRBV11-3 and TRBJ2-2; TRBD1 matches at 8 bases. The V segment lost 5 bases and the J segment 4 bases; nucleotides outside the gene matches: 3. CDR3 length equals 14 residues. Germline V gene data show CDR1 as SGHNT and CDR2 as YENEEA. Written as DNA, the CDR3 is TGTGCCAGCAGCGCCACAGGGGGCACCGGGGAGCTGTTTTTT. It specifies CASSATGGTGELFF. Filled out from reference TRBV11-3 and TRBJ2-2, the complete variable domain reads EAGVVQSPRYKIIEKKQPVAFWCNPISGHNTLYWYLQNLGQGPELLIRYENEEAVDDSQLPKDRFSAERLKGVDSTLKIQPAELGDSAVYLCASSATGGTGELFFGEGSRLTVL.

This rearrangement joins TRBV5-5 to TRBJ1-6; possible D gene TRBD1, 6 bases. The CDR3 is made up of 16 amino acids. Germline loops: CDR1 SGHKS, CDR2 YYEKEE (reference sequence). Between the trimmed V and J ends, which lost 2 bases and 0 bases, there was a span of 9 bases. CDR3 DNA: TGTGCCAGCAGCTTAGGACAGTACTCCTATAATTCACCCCTCCACTTT. Its protein product is CASSLGQYSYNSPLHF.

This rearrangement joins TRBV6-5 to TRBJ1-2; perhaps TRBD1 as D (6 bases). The CDR3 is 15 amino acids. The germline V gene has CDR1 MNHEY and CDR2 SVGAGI. Trimming stripped 5 bases from V and 0 bases from J, with 13 bases between. The CDR3 sequence: CASSPWTEANYGYTF. As DNA, the CDR3 is TGTGCCAGCAGTCCTTGGACAGAAGCTAACTATGGCTACACCTTC.

V is TRBV14 and J is TRBJ2-5, with D unclear. The CDR3 has 15 residues. Trimming removed 1 base from V and 5 bases from J, with 14 bases in between. Looked up from germline, CDR1 is SGHDN and CDR2 is FVKESK. In DNA form, the CDR3 reads TGTGCCAGCAGCCAAGCCAACAGTATCCCCGAGACCCAGTACTTC. Translated, it gives CASSQANSIPETQYF.

The V gene is TRBV6-5, the J gene TRBJ2-7; 8 nucleotides align to TRBD2. J gave up 4 bases and V 0 bases, and 5 bases lay outside the gene matches. From germline, CDR1 is MNHEY and CDR2 SVGAGI. This CDR3 is built from 15 residues. The CDR3 DNA is TGTGCCAGCAGTTACTCCGGGGGGGCGTCTTACGAGCAGTACTTC. It translates to CASSYSGGASYEQYF.

This clone was detected only a few times. The rearrangement links TRBV30 to TRBJ1-2; no reliable D call. Germline CDR1 GTSNPN, CDR2 SVGIG (reference sequence). Trimming took off 2 bases at V and 0 bases at J, with 7 bases between the two ends. CDR3 length equals 13 residues. This chain's CDR3 is CAWSTAPNYGYTF. CDR3 nucleotide sequence: TGTGCCTGGAGTACAGCACCTAACTATGGCTACACCTTC.

V is TRBV5-4 and J is TRBJ1-2; tentatively, D is TRBD1 (6 bases). V lost 0 bases to trimming and J lost 7 bases, with 13 bases between them. CDR1 and CDR2 from the germline V gene are SGHNT and YYREEE (reference sequence). The CDR3 loop spans 14 amino acids. The CDR3, as DNA: TGTGCCAGCAGCTTGGAGCGGGGGGCGGGTGGCTACACCTTC. Protein: CASSLERGAGGYTF.

The chain links TRBV27 to TRBJ1-3; weak D call: TRBD1 (6 bases). The CDR3 spans 14 residues. Trimming took off 8 bases at V and 2 bases at J, with 13 bases between the two ends. Germline CDR1 is MNHEY and CDR2 is SMNVEV (reference sequence). CDR3 amino acids: CASRRDTTGNTIYF. DNA for the CDR3: TGTGCCAGCCGACGGGACACTACTGGAAACACCATATATTTT.

The J gene is TRBJ2-3, the V gene TRBV1; the tabulated D call, TRBD2, remains unverified against the DNA. TRBV1 is shown as a pseudogene. The CDR3 runs to 18 residues. The CDR3 region is CTSSHQGTSGGSTDTQYF. CDR3 nucleotide sequence: TGCACCAGCAGCCATCAAGGGACTAGCGGGGGGAGCACAGATACGCAGTATTTT.

This chain links TRBV4-1 with TRBJ2-3; 7 bases agree with TRBD2. The CDR3 contains 16 residues. V was clipped by 1 base and J by 4 bases; unmatched bases: 8. Looked up from germline, CDR1 is MGHRA and CDR2 is YSYEKL. For the CDR3, the DNA is TGCGCCAGCAGCCAAGGGTCAGCGGGGCCGGCAGATACGCAGTATTTT. Residues: CASSQGSAGPADTQYF.

This clone appeared a single time. V and J are TRBV5-1 and TRBJ2-7; D unclear. Trimming removed 0 bases from V and 4 bases from J, with 11 bases in between. The germline gives CDR1 SGHRS, CDR2 YFSETQ. This CDR3 region has 14 residues. CDR3: CASSLGFAVYEQYF. The CDR3 nucleotides read TGCGCCAGCAGCTTGGGATTCGCGGTGTACGAGCAGTACTTC.

This rearrangement joins TRBV24-1 to TRBJ1-2, with 9 bases identical to TRBD1. Trimming cost V 4 bases and J 6 bases; bases outside gene matches: 5. Germline CDR1 KGHDR, CDR2 SFDVKD. This CDR3 comprises 14 residues. CDR3 loop: CATSETGQGHGYTF. The CDR3, as DNA: TGTGCCACCAGTGAGACCGGACAGGGGCATGGCTACACCTTC.

The J gene is TRBJ1-1, the V gene TRBV18; D remains unclear. The CDR3 spans 14 residues. Trimming removed 3 bases at V and 6 bases at J, with 14 bases between. In germline, CDR1 is KGHSH, CDR2 LQKENI. This CDR3 is CASSPRAISSEAFF. CDR3 sequence (DNA): TGTGCCAGCTCACCGAGGGCGATTTCGTCTGAAGCTTTCTTT.

This sequence joins TRBV5-5 and TRBJ1-2; 9 nucleotides agree with TRBD1. Germline-derived CDR1 and CDR2 are SGHKS and YYEKEE (reference sequence). There are 13 residues in the CDR3. Trimming at V came to 2 bases and at J to 6 bases, leaving 2 bases not matched to a gene. The CDR3 is CASSFTGGNGYTF. The CDR3 DNA reads TGTGCCAGCAGCTTCACAGGGGGCAATGGCTACACCTTC.